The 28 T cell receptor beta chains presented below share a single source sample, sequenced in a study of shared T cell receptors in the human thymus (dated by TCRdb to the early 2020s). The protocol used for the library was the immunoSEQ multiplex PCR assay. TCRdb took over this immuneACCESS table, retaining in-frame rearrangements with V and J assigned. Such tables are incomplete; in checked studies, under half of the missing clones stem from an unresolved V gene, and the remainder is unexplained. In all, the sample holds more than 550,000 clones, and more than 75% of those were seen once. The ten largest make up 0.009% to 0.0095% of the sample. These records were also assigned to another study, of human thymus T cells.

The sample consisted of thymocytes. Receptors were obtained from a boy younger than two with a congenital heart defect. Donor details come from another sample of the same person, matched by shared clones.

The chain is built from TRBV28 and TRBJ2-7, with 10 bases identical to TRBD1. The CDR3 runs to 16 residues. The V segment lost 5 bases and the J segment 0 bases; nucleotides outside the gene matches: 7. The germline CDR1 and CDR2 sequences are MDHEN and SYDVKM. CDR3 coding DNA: TGTGCCAGCAGTACTGCCGGGACAGGGGTCTCCTACGAGCAGTACTTC. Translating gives CASSTAGTGVSYEQYF.

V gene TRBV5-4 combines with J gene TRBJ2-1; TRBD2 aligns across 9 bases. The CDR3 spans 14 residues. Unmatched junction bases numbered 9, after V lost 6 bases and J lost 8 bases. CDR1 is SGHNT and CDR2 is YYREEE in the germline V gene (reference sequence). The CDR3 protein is CASTVSGGVDEQFF. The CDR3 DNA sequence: TGTGCCAGCACAGTTAGCGGGGGTGTCGATGAGCAGTTCTTC.

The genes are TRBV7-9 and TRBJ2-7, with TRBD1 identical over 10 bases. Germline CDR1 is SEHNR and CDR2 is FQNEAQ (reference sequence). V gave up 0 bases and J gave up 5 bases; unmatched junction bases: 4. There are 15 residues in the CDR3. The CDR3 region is CASSLATGGRNEQYF. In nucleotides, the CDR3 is TGTGCCAGCAGCTTAGCGACAGGGGGCAGGAACGAGCAGTACTTC.

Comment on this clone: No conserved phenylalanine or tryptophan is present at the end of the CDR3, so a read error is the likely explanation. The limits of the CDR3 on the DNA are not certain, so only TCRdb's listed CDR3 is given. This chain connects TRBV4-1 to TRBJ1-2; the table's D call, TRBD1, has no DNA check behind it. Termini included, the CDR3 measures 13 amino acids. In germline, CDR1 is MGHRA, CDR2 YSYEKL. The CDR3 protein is CASSQDDRGPSLL.

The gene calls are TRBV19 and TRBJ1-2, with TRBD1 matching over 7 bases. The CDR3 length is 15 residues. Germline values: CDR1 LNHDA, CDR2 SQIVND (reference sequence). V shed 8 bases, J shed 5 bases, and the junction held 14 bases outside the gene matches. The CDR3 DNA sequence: TGTGCCAGTTTCCGGGACAGTCGATTCGGGTATGGCTACACCTTC. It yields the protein CASFRDSRFGYGYTF.

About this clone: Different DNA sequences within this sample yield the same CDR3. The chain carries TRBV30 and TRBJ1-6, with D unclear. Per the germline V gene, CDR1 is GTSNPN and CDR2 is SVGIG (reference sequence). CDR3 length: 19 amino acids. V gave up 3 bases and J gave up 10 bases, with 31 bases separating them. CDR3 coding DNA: TGTGCCTGGAGCAAACCTGGTCGGGGAACGGGAAACACGCGATCACCCCTCCACTTT. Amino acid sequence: CAWSKPGRGTGNTRSPLHF.

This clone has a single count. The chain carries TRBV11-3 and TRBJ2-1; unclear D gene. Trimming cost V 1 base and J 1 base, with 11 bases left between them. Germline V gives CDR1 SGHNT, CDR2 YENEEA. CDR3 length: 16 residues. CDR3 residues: CASSLAPQRSYNEQFF. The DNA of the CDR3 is TGTGCCAGCAGCTTAGCCCCCCAGAGGTCCTACAATGAGCAGTTCTTC.

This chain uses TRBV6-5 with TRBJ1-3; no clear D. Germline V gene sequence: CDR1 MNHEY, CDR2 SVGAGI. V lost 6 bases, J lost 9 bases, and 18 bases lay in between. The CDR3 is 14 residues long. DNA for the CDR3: TGTGCCAGCAGCCAGGTTATGCCCGGAGGCACCATATATTTT. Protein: CASSQVMPGGTIYF.

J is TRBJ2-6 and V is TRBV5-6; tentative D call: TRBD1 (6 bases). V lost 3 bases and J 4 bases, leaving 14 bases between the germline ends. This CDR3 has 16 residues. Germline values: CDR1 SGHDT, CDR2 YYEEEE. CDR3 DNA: TGTGCCAGCAGCTCCCGGCAGGGGCCAGGGGCCAACGTCCTGACTTTC. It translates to CASSSRQGPGANVLTF.

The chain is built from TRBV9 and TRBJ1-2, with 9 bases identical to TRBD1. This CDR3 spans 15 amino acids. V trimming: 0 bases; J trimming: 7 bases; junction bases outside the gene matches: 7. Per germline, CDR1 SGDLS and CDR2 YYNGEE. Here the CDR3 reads CASSVGGTGNGGYTF. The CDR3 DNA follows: TGTGCCAGCAGCGTAGGGGGGACAGGGAACGGTGGCTACACCTTC.

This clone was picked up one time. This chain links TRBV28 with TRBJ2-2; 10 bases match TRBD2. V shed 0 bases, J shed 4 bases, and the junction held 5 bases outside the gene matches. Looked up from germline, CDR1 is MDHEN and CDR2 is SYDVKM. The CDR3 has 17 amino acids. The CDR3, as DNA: TGTGCCAGCAGTTTATGGGGACTAGCGACATCCACCGGGGAGCTGTTTTTT. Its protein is CASSLWGLATSTGELFF.

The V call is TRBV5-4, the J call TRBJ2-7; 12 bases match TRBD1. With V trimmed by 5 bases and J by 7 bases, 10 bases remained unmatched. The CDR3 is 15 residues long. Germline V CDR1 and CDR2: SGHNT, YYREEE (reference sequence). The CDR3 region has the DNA TGTGCCAGCAGTTCACCCGGGACAGGGGGCCTTGAGCAGTACTTC. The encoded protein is CASSSPGTGGLEQYF.

CDR3 in amino acids: CASSQVVGQGKAYEQYF. CDR3 DNA: TGCGCCAGCAGCCAAGTGGTGGGACAGGGAAAGGCCTACGAGCAGTACTTC. V is TRBV4-1 and J is TRBJ2-5, with 9 bases fitting TRBD1. The assigned J gene may be wrong: the sequence end matches TRBJ2-7 better. The CDR3 loop spans 17 amino acids. The V gene's germline CDR1 is MGHRA and CDR2 YSYEKL.

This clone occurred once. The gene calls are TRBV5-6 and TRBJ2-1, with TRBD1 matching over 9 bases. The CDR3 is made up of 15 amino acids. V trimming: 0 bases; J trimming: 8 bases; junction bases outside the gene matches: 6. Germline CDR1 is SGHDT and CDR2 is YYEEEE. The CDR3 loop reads CASSLDGQGNDEQFF. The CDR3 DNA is TGTGCCAGCAGCTTGGACGGACAGGGGAATGATGAGCAGTTCTTC. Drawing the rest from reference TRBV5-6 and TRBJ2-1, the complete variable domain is DAGVTQSPTHLIKTRGQQVTLRCSPKSGHDTVSWYQQALGQGPQFIFQYYEEEERQRGNFPDRFSGHQFPNYSSELNVNALLLGDSALYLCASSLDGQGNDEQFFGPGTRLTVL.

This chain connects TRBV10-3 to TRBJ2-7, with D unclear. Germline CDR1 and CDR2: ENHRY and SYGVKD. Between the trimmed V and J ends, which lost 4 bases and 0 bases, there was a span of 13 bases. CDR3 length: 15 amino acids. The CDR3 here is CAISGTTASSYEQYF. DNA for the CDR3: TGTGCCATCAGTGGTACTACCGCGAGCTCCTACGAGCAGTACTTC.

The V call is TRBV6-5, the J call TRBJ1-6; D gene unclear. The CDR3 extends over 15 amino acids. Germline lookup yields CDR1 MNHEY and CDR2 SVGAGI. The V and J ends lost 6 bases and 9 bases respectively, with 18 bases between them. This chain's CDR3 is CASRNLGGFTSPLHF. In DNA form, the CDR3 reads TGTGCCAGCAGGAACCTGGGAGGGTTCACTTCACCCCTCCACTTT.

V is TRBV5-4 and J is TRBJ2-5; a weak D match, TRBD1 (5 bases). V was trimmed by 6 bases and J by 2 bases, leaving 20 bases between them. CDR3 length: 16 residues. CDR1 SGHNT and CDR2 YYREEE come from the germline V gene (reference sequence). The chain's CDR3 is CASTDTTNRIQETQYF. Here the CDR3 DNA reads TGTGCCAGCACCGACACCACAAACAGGATTCAAGAGACCCAGTACTTC.

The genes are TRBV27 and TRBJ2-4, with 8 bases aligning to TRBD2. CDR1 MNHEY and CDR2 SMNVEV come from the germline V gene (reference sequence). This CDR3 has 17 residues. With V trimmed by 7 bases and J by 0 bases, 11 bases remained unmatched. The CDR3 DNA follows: TGTGCCAGCAAAACCCAGGATAGCGGGATAGCCAAAAACATTCAGTACTTC. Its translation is CASKTQDSGIAKNIQYF.

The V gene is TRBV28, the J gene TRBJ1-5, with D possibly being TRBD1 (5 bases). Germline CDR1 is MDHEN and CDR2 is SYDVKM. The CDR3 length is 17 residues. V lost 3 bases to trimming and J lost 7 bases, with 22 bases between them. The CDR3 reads CASSFKGSGPFAQPQHF. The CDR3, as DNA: TGTGCCAGCAGTTTTAAGGGGTCAGGCCCTTTTGCCCAGCCCCAGCATTTT.

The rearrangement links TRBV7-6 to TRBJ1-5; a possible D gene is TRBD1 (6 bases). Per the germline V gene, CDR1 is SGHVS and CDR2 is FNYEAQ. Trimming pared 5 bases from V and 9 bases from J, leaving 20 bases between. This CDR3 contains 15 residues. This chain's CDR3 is CASSAQGWPLPPQHF. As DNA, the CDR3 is TGTGCCAGCAGCGCACAGGGTTGGCCCTTACCGCCCCAGCATTTT.

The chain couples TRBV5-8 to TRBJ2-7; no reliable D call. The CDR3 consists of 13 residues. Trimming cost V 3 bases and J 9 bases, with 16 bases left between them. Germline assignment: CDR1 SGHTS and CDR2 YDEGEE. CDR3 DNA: TGTGCCAGCAGCTCGAGGTTGCCCCCGGTGCAGTACTTC. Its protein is CASSSRLPPVQYF.

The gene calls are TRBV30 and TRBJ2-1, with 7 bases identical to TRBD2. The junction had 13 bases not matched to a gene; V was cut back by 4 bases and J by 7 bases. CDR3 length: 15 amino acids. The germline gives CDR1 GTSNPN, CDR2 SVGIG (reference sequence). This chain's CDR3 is CAWMSRREWENEQFF. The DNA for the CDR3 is TGTGCCTGGATGAGTCGGCGGGAGTGGGAGAATGAGCAGTTCTTC. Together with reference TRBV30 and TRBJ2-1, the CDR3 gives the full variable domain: SQTIHQWPATLVQPVGSPLSLECTVEGTSNPNLYWYRQAAGRGLQLLFYSVGIGQISSEVPQNLSASRPQDRQFILSSKKLLLSDSGFYLCAWMSRREWENEQFFGPGTRLTVL.

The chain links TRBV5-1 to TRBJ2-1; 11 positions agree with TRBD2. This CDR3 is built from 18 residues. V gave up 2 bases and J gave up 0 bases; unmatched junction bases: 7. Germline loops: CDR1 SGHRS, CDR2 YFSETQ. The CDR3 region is CASSLTSGGPSSYNEQFF. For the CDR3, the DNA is TGCGCCAGCAGCTTAACTAGCGGGGGACCGAGCTCCTACAATGAGCAGTTCTTC.

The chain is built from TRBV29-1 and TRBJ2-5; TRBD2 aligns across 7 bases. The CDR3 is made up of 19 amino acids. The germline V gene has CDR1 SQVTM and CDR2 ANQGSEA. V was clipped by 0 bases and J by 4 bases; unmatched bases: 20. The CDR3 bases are TGCAGCGTTGAAGATCCCCTCCCTAAGCTTGCGGGAGTTTTAGAGACCCAGTACTTC. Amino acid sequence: CSVEDPLPKLAGVLETQYF.

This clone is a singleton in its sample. Here the CDR3 reads CASSLFEQGGPTTGELFF. The DNA of the CDR3 is TGTGCCAGCAGTTTATTCGAACAGGGCGGCCCCACCACCGGGGAGCTGTTTTTT. The gene calls are TRBV28 and TRBJ2-2, with D tentatively TRBD1 (6 bases). The CDR3 is made up of 18 amino acids. Germline CDR1 is MDHEN and CDR2 is SYDVKM. The germline V and J ends were trimmed by 1 base and 4 bases, with 19 bases remaining between them.

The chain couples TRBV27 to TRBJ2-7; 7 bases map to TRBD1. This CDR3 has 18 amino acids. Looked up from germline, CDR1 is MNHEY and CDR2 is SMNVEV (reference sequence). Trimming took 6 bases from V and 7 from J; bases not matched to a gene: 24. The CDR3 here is CASSSIPRDSFRGWEQYF. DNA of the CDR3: TGTGCCAGCAGCTCCATCCCCCGGGACAGCTTCCGAGGTTGGGAGCAGTACTTC.

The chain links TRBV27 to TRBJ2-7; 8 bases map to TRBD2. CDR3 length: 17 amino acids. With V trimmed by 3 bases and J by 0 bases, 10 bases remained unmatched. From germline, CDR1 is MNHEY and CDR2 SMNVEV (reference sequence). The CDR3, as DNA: TGTGCCAGCAGTTTTCGGGCCTTAGCGGGAAGCTCCTACGAGCAGTACTTC. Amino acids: CASSFRALAGSSYEQYF.

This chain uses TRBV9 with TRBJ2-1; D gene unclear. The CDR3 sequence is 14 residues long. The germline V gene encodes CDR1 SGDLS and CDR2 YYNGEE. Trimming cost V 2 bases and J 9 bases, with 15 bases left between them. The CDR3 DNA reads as TGTGCCAGCAGCGTCACGGCCCGTTCGGGTGAGCAGTTCTTC. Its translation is CASSVTARSGEQFF.